The rows below give T cell receptor beta chains drawn from one sample of a study of T cell responses to AZD1222 COVID-19 vaccine. Sequencing was performed with immunoSEQ multiplex PCR; in TCRdb, only in-frame clones are kept and a portion is missing. This sample yields just over 95,000 clones, of which 85% to 90% are seen a single time; around 3.9% belongs to the top ten. Sequenced material: peripheral blood, taken on day 0 of AZD1222 vaccination. These receptors came from an adult in good health. Both conserved end residues are part of each CDR3. A D gene is named only where the DNA matches it firmly.

D gene	V gene	J gene	CDR3 DNA	CDR3 protein
NA	TRBV5-6	TRBJ2-5	TGTGCCAGCAGGCCTCGGCGCGGCCGAGAGACCCAGTACTTC	CASRPRRGRETQYF
TRBD1	TRBV15	TRBJ1-6	TGTGCCACCAGCAGAGACCCGGGACAGGTCTCACCCCTCCACTTT	CATSRDPGQVSPLHF
TRBD1	TRBV2	TRBJ2-4	TGTGCCAGCAGGGGGACAGGGCGCCTAGCCAAAAACATTCAGTACTTC	CASRGTGRLAKNIQYF
NA	TRBV7-2	TRBJ1-2	TGTGCCAGCAGCTCACAGGGATTCGATGGCTACACCTTC	CASSSQGFDGYTF
NA	TRBV2	TRBJ2-3	TGTGCCACTTACAGGGATCAGACAGATACGCAGTATTTT	CATYRDQTDTQYF
NA	TRBV11-2	TRBJ1-1	TGTGCCAGCAGCTTAGAGACGAACACTGAAGCTTTCTTT	CASSLETNTEAFF
NA	TRBV5-1	TRBJ2-3	TGCGCCAGCAGCTTGGGATTCGAGGGCGACACAGATACGCAGTATTTT	CASSLGFEGDTDTQYF
TRBD2	TRBV27	TRBJ2-3	TGTGCCTCAACGAAGGGCCAGGGGAGGCTACTAGCGGGGGGATCTAGCACAGATACGCAGTATTTT	CASTKGQGRLLAGGSSTDTQYF
TRBD1	TRBV5-1	TRBJ2-7	TGCGCCAGCAGCTCGACAGGGAACCACGAGCAGTACTTC	CASSSTGNHEQYF
NA	TRBV7-8	TRBJ1-2	TGTGCCAGCGCCACTAAGAGGGTCTATGGCTACACCTTC	CASATKRVYGYTF
NA	TRBV19	TRBJ1-6	TGTGCCAGTACAATGCTCAACTCCTATAATTCACCCCTCCACTTT	CASTMLNSYNSPLHF